Following are 27 T cell receptor beta chains from one sample sequenced in a study of T cells in Graves' hyperthyroidism and ophthalmopathy. Amplification of TCR beta CDR3 regions was performed using RNA transcripts as template. HTBI primers drove first-round RT-PCR of the TCR CDR3. TCRdb ran MiXCR on the multiplex PCR reads and lists one entry per CDR3 protein. The profile shows about 720,000 distinct CDR3 sequences, about a sixth of them singletons. The specimen sequenced was blood. These receptors originate from a young man with Graves' hyperthyroidism.

This clonotype occurred a few times. The V gene is TRBV20-1, the J gene TRBJ2-1, with D tentatively TRBD1 (5 bases). The V end was cut by 5 bases, the J end by 0 bases, with 8 bases between. Germline CDR1 reads DFQATT; CDR2 reads SNEGSKA (reference sequence). This CDR3 is built from 13 residues. The chain's CDR3 is CSAGHNSYNEQFF. The CDR3 DNA reads as TGCAGTGCTGGACATAACTCCTACAATGAGCAGTTCTTC.

The chain joins TRBV2 to TRBJ1-5; the D is unclear. Trimming took 8 bases from V and 2 from J, leaving 13 bases between them. The CDR3 loop spans 14 amino acids. CDR1 and CDR2 (germline): SNHLY, FYNNEI. CDR3 nucleotides: TGTGCCAGCTCCGCTCAGGCCCGCAATCAGCCCCAGCATTTT. This gives the protein CASSAQARNQPQHF.

A few counts support this clonotype. The chain combines TRBV18 with TRBJ2-3, with D perhaps being TRBD1 or TRBD2 (6 bases each). V lost 2 bases, J lost 4 bases, and 25 bases lay in between. The CDR3 is 19 residues long. Per the germline V gene, CDR1 is KGHSH and CDR2 is LQKENI. In DNA form, the CDR3 reads TGTGCCAGCTCACCAAAAACGGGGGCGGCAGGGGATCGGTCAGATACGCAGTATTTT. Translating gives CASSPKTGAAGDRSDTQYF. Complete variable domain (other parts from reference TRBV18 and TRBJ2-3): NAGVMQNPRHLVRRRGQEARLRCSPMKGHSHVYWYRQLPEEGLKFMVYLQKENIIDESGMPKERFSAEFPKEGPSILRIQQVVRGDSAAYFCASSPKTGAAGDRSDTQYFGPGTRLTVL.

This clonotype was picked up many times. The chain employs TRBV20-1 and TRBJ2-5; D is tentatively TRBD1 or TRBD2 (5 bases each). This CDR3 has 14 amino acids. V lost 3 bases to trimming and J lost 4 bases, with 15 bases between them. Germline V gene lookup returns CDR1 DFQATT and CDR2 SNEGSKA (reference sequence). CDR3 protein: CSASSSAGRETQYF. DNA of the CDR3: TGCAGTGCTAGCTCGTCGGCAGGGAGAGAGACCCAGTACTTC.

This clonotype was seen only a few times. The chain uses TRBV7-9 and TRBJ2-1; D unresolved. V gave up 3 bases and J gave up 9 bases, with 9 bases separating them. CDR1 is SEHNR, CDR2 FQNEAQ, per germline (reference sequence). The CDR3 has 12 amino acids. CDR3 amino acids: CASSFGTTEQFF. DNA for the CDR3: TGTGCCAGCAGCTTTGGAACTACTGAGCAGTTCTTC.

This clonotype was counted at least ten times. The gene calls are TRBV20-1 and TRBJ2-1, with D perhaps matching TRBD1 or TRBD2 (5 bases each). Between the trimmed V and J ends, which lost 4 bases and 0 bases, there was a span of 10 bases. CDR1 is DFQATT, CDR2 SNEGSKA, per germline (reference sequence). There are 14 residues in the CDR3. The CDR3 nucleotides read TGCAGTGCTATTAAGGGGAGCTCCTACAATGAGCAGTTCTTC. Its translation is CSAIKGSSYNEQFF.

This chain links TRBV6-2 or TRBV6-3 with TRBJ1-5, with D uncertain. CDR1 is MNHEY and CDR2 is SVGEGT in the germline V gene. This CDR3 region has 16 residues. The chain's CDR3 is CASRTRRFYSNQPQHF. DNA of the CDR3: TGTGCTAGCCGGACCCGCCGATTCTATAGCAATCAGCCCCAGCATTTT.

This clonotype came up once. V is TRBV14 and J is TRBJ1-1; D ambiguous. V lost 2 bases and J lost 1, with 11 bases in between. The CDR3 covers 15 residues. Germline V CDR1 and CDR2: SGHDN, FVKESK. The CDR3 coding sequence is TGTGCCAGCAGCCAAAGGTGGCACCCGAACACTGAAGCTTTCTTT. Protein product: CASSQRWHPNTEAFF.

This clonotype has a count of ten or more. The V gene is TRBV12-3 or TRBV12-4, the J gene TRBJ2-5; D remains ambiguous. Trimming took 7 bases from V and 7 from J, leaving 16 bases between them. This CDR3 contains 13 residues. The CDR3 spells CASMPRVAGTQYF. The CDR3 region has the DNA TGTGCCAGCATGCCTCGGGTCGCTGGGACCCAGTACTTC.

The chain combines TRBV18 with TRBJ2-5, with a weak D call TRBD2 (7 bases). V was shortened by 3 bases and J by 5 bases, with 16 bases between the two germline ends. The CDR3 consists of 15 residues. The V gene's germline CDR1 is KGHSH and CDR2 LQKENI. This chain's CDR3 is CASSPTSGGRETQYF. The CDR3 DNA reads as TGTGCCAGCTCACCGACTTCGGGGGGCCGTGAGACCCAGTACTTC. Filled out from reference TRBV18 and TRBJ2-5, the complete variable domain reads NAGVMQNPRHLVRRRGQEARLRCSPMKGHSHVYWYRQLPEEGLKFMVYLQKENIIDESGMPKERFSAEFPKEGPSILRIQQVVRGDSAAYFCASSPTSGGRETQYFGPGTRLLVL.

At least ten counts were recorded for this clonotype. The chain joins TRBV7-2 to TRBJ2-7, with D perhaps TRBD2 (7 bases). The CDR3 covers 20 residues. Trimming took 5 bases from V and 1 from J, leaving 30 bases between them. Germline loops: CDR1 SGHTA, CDR2 FQGNSA. CDR3 in DNA: TGTGCCAGCAGCCCGGGGCGGGGGCGCTCAACCCAAGGAAGGTCCTACGAGCAGTACTTC. The encoded protein is CASSPGRGRSTQGRSYEQYF. Supplemented by reference TRBV7-2 and TRBJ2-7, the full variable domain reads GAGVSQSPSNKVTEKGKDVELRCDPISGHTALYWYRQSLGQGLEFLIYFQGNSAPDKSGLPSDRFSAERTGGSVSTLTIQRTQQEDSAVYLCASSPGRGRSTQGRSYEQYFGPGTRLTVT.

This clonotype was counted only a few times. The chain uses TRBV30 and TRBJ1-5; D uncertain. The V and J ends lost 1 base and 5 bases respectively, with 15 bases between them. The CDR3 covers 15 residues. Germline V gene sequence: CDR1 GTSNPN, CDR2 SVGIG (reference sequence). The CDR3 reads CAWSGMTAADQPQHF. As DNA, the CDR3 is TGTGCCTGGAGTGGGATGACGGCGGCTGATCAGCCCCAGCATTTT.

This clonotype came up many times. The chain couples TRBV12-3 or TRBV12-4 to TRBJ2-5, with D maybe TRBD1 (6 bases). CDR3 size: 16 residues. Trimming took 6 bases from V and 5 from J, leaving 22 bases between them. CDR3 sequence: CASSPMGADVRETQYF. CDR3 bases: TGTGCCAGCAGCCCTATGGGGGCAGACGTGCGGGAGACCCAGTACTTC.

This clonotype was detected ten times or more. This chain uses TRBV28 with TRBJ2-7, with TRBD2 matching over 9 bases. Germline lookup yields CDR1 MDHEN and CDR2 SYDVKM. This CDR3 is built from 13 residues. With V trimmed by 7 bases and J by 3 bases, 4 bases remained unmatched. The CDR3 here is CASMMTSGYEQYF. For the CDR3, the DNA is TGTGCCAGCATGATGACTAGCGGCTACGAGCAGTACTTC. Full variable domain (rest looked up from reference TRBV28 and TRBJ2-7): DVKVTQSSRYLVKRTGEKVFLECVQDMDHENMFWYRQDPGLGLRLIYFSYDVKMKEKGDIPEGYSVSREKKERFSLILESASTNQTSMYLCASMMTSGYEQYFGPGTRLTVT.

J is TRBJ1-6 and V is TRBV7-9, with 10 bases lining up with TRBD1. The CDR3 length is 15 residues. Germline V gene lookup returns CDR1 SEHNR and CDR2 FQNEAQ (reference sequence). V lost 5 bases, J lost 7 bases, and 5 bases stayed unmatched. CDR3 amino acids: CASSTGQGSNSPLHF. The CDR3 DNA reads TGTGCCAGCAGCACGGGACAGGGGTCCAATTCACCCCTCCACTTT.

This clonotype was observed a few times. V is TRBV7-9 and J is TRBJ1-3, with unresolved D. CDR3 length: 16 residues. V was trimmed by 4 bases and J by 3 bases, leaving 16 bases between them. CDR1 is SEHNR, CDR2 FQNEAQ, per germline (reference sequence). The CDR3 region is CASSSGVRTLGNTIYF. As DNA, the CDR3 is TGTGCCAGCAGCTCCGGAGTCCGAACTCTTGGAAACACCATATATTTT.

This clonotype has a count of ten or more. V and J are TRBV18 and TRBJ2-2; unclear D gene. Germline V gene lookup returns CDR1 KGHSH and CDR2 LQKENI. V shed 1 base and J shed 2 bases, with 11 bases lying between them. The CDR3 loop spans 16 amino acids. The CDR3 loop is CASSPQAETNTGELFF. For the CDR3, the DNA is TGTGCCAGCTCACCACAGGCGGAGACAAACACCGGGGAGCTGTTTTTT.

This clonotype was counted only a few times. The CDR3 sequence: CSAKGWDVFEAFF. The CDR3 DNA follows: TGCAGTGCTAAGGGCTGGGACGTATTTGAAGCTTTCTTT. The chain couples TRBV20-1 to TRBJ1-1, with D possibly being TRBD1 (5 bases). The CDR3 totals 13 residues. Germline V gene lookup returns CDR1 DFQATT and CDR2 SNEGSKA (reference sequence). Trimming left V 4 bases short and J 7 bases short, with 16 bases between.

This clonotype was seen at least ten times. The gene calls are TRBV7-8 and TRBJ2-5; 7 bases are shared with TRBD2. This CDR3 comprises 16 residues. The V and J ends lost 2 bases and 0 bases, in that order; junction bases with no gene match: 6. In germline, CDR1 is SGHVS, CDR2 FQNEAQ. Here the CDR3 DNA reads TGTGCCAGCAGCTTATGGGGGGGAGGAAACCAAGAGACCCAGTACTTC. Its translation: CASSLWGGGNQETQYF.

This clonotype was detected many times. The rearrangement uses TRBV28 and TRBJ2-7; TRBD2 aligns across 8 bases. Germline V gene sequence: CDR1 MDHEN, CDR2 SYDVKM. V lost 6 bases, J lost 5 bases, and 15 bases stayed unmatched. CDR3 size: 16 residues. The CDR3 region is CASSPPSGRRGNEQYF. Written as DNA, the CDR3 is TGTGCCAGCAGCCCTCCCAGCGGGAGAAGGGGCAACGAGCAGTACTTC. Complete variable domain (other parts from reference TRBV28 and TRBJ2-7): DVKVTQSSRYLVKRTGEKVFLECVQDMDHENMFWYRQDPGLGLRLIYFSYDVKMKEKGDIPEGYSVSREKKERFSLILESASTNQTSMYLCASSPPSGRRGNEQYFGPGTRLTVT.

This clonotype was observed a handful of times. Here the CDR3 reads CASPPDRELETQYF. CDR3 coding DNA: TGTGCCAGCCCCCCGGACAGGGAATTAGAGACCCAGTACTTC. V and J are TRBV28 and TRBJ2-5; 8 nucleotides agree with TRBD1. The CDR3 is made up of 14 amino acids. V lost 8 bases and J lost 4; bases outside the gene matches: 9. Germline assignment: CDR1 MDHEN and CDR2 SYDVKM.

The V gene is TRBV27, the J gene TRBJ2-1; 8 bases agree with TRBD1. V lost 10 bases and J lost 8; bases outside the gene matches: 10. The CDR3 is 13 residues long. In germline, CDR1 is MNHEY, CDR2 SMNVEV (reference sequence). CDR3 nucleotide sequence: TGTGCCATCACTGGACAGGGTAGGGATGAGCAGTTCTTC. It is translated as CAITGQGRDEQFF.

CDR3 DNA: TGCAGTGCTAGAGCTAGCGGGAGGGCCTACACCGGGGAGCTGTTTTTT. This translates into CSARASGRAYTGELFF. The chain is built from TRBV20-1 and TRBJ2-2, with TRBD2 matching over 12 bases. V was pared by 1 base and J by 3 bases, with 3 bases of the junction left unmatched. CDR1 is DFQATT and CDR2 is SNEGSKA in the germline V gene (reference sequence). The CDR3 consists of 16 residues.

The sample holds many counts of this clonotype. The V gene is TRBV7-2, the J gene TRBJ1-6; D unresolved. The germline CDR1 and CDR2 sequences are SGHTA and FQGNSA. The CDR3 spans 13 residues. Trimming took 8 bases from V and 4 from J, leaving 9 bases between them. In DNA form, the CDR3 reads TGTGCCAGCTCCGGACCTTATAATTCACCCCTCCACTTT. It translates to CASSGPYNSPLHF.

This chain links TRBV19 with TRBJ2-7, with 10 positions matching TRBD2. CDR3 length equals 15 residues. Germline CDR1 reads LNHDA; CDR2 reads SQIVND (reference sequence). Germline trimming cut 4 bases from V and 4 bases from J; bases unmatched to any gene: 7. CDR3 coding DNA: TGTGCCAGTAGTAACCCGGGACTAGCGATATACGAGCAGTACTTC. Translation: CASSNPGLAIYEQYF.

In this sample, this clonotype turned up a few times. The chain couples TRBV6-2 or TRBV6-3 to TRBJ2-3, with TRBD2 matching over 7 bases. V gave up 7 bases and J gave up 2 bases; unmatched junction bases: 6. CDR3 length equals 14 residues. Looked up from germline, CDR1 is MNHEY and CDR2 is SVGEGT. CDR3: CASIASGNTDTQYF. CDR3 nucleotides: TGTGCCAGCATCGCTAGCGGCAACACAGATACGCAGTATTTT.

This chain uses TRBV5-1 with TRBJ2-1; weak D call: TRBD1 (5 bases). This CDR3 has 15 residues. The germline gives CDR1 SGHRS, CDR2 YFSETQ. Trimming cost V 0 bases and J 3 bases, with 10 bases left between them. CDR3 loop: CASSLVQGLYNEQFF. The CDR3 DNA is TGCGCCAGCAGCTTGGTCCAGGGTCTCTACAATGAGCAGTTCTTC.